These T cell receptor beta chains were read from a single sample in a study of T cell changes during pregnancy in multiple sclerosis. This table comes from immunoSEQ multiplex PCR, and its TCRdb copy is limited to in-frame clones, with some not included. Here the sample spans roughly 53,000 clones, 85% to 95% being singletons. The sample consisted of CD4+ T cells from peripheral blood mononuclear cells, taken in the third trimester of pregnancy. The receptor source for this set is a female donor with multiple sclerosis, enrolled in a pregnancy study. CDR3s include the opening cysteine and the closing phenylalanine or tryptophan. The D gene is left open where the match is weak. Only some rows state a clone size, as once, few, many or a class for expanded clones.

>NA|TRBV4-2|TRBJ1-1|NA|13
TGTGCCAGCAGCCCTCGGGGGTCGACTGAAGCTTTCTTT
CASSPRGSTEAFF
>once|TRBV19|TRBJ1-5|NA|14
TGTGCCAGTAGTGCCGACAGGCCCCATCAGCCCCAGCATTTT
CASSADRPHQPQHF
>NA|TRBV7-2|TRBJ2-5|NA|15
TGTGCCAGCAGTTCTAACCCAAGTAGGGGGGGGACCCAGTACTTC
CASSSNPSRGGTQYF
>NA|TRBV29-1|TRBJ2-4|NA|13
TGCAGCGTTGAAGACGAGGGGAGGAACATTCAGTACTTC
CSVEDEGRNIQYF
>NA|TRBV5-1|TRBJ1-3|TRBD1|17
TGCGCCAGCAGCTTGGGATCCGACAGGGGTACTGGAAACACCATATATTTT
CASSLGSDRGTGNTIYF
>NA|TRBV4-1|TRBJ2-1|TRBD2|17
TGCGCCAGCAGCCAAGGTTCTAGGACTAGCGGACACAATGAGCAGTTCTTC
CASSQGSRTSGHNEQFF
>NA|TRBV6-1|TRBJ2-2|TRBD2|14
TGTGCCAGCAGAATACTAGCGGGAACCGGGGAGCTGTTTTTT
CASRILAGTGELFF
>NA|TRBV2|TRBJ2-5|NA|16
TGTGCCAGCAGCCGGTCGGGTGAGCACTTCGGGGAGACCCAGTACTTC
CASSRSGEHFGETQYF
>NA|TRBV6-5|TRBJ2-4|NA|15
TGTGCCAGCAGTTACTTCGTACTAGCCAAAAACATTCAGTACTTC
CASSYFVLAKNIQYF
>NA|TRBV10-1|TRBJ2-1|NA|15
TGCGCCAGCAGGGGGGGGCTAGCGTACTACAATGAGCAGTTCTTC
CASRGGLAYYNEQFF
>NA|TRBV11-2|TRBJ2-2|NA|17
TGTGCCAGCAGCTTAGAAATGACAGGTCCGAACACCGGGGAGCTGTTTTTT
CASSLEMTGPNTGELFF
>NA|TRBV18|TRBJ2-1|TRBD2|19
TGTGCCAGCTCACCCACCGGGACTAGCGGGAGGTCCCCCTACAATGAGCAGTTCTTC
CASSPTGTSGRSPYNEQFF
>NA|TRBV28|TRBJ2-3|NA|13
TGTGCCAGCACTGGAGATGTCACAGATACGCAGTATTTT
CASTGDVTDTQYF
>NA|TRBV5-4|TRBJ2-3|TRBD1|15
TGTGCCAGCAGCTCCGGGACAGGGGGCACAGATACGCAGTATTTT
CASSSGTGGTDTQYF
>NA|TRBV16|TRBJ1-1|TRBD1|13
TGTGCCAGCAGCCGGGACAGGGGCACTGAAGCTTTCTTT
CASSRDRGTEAFF
>NA|TRBV7-2|TRBJ2-1|TRBD2|15
TGTGCCAGCAATAGCGGGTCGAGGGCCTACAATGAGCAGTTCTTC
CASNSGSRAYNEQFF
>NA|TRBV28|TRBJ1-5|NA|15
TGTGCCAGCAGTCCCTTGGGCAGGGACAATCAGCCCCAGCATTTT
CASSPLGRDNQPQHF
>NA|TRBV11-2|TRBJ2-5|TRBD2|16
TGTGCCAGCAGCTTCTTAGCGGGAGCGGTACGGGAGACCCAGTACTTC
CASSFLAGAVRETQYF
>NA|TRBV29-1|TRBJ2-2|NA|11
TGCAGCGCCCAGTACGGGGGGGAGCTGTTTTTT
CSAQYGGELFF
>NA|TRBV7-2|TRBJ1-5|TRBD1|16
TGTGCCAGCAGCTTAGAGGGACAGGGGAGAGGGCAGCCCCAGCATTTT
CASSLEGQGRGQPQHF
>NA|TRBV22-1|TRBJ1-4|NA|15
TGTCCTGGGAGAACTAAGGGGGAAGCTCATGAAAAACTGTTTTTT
CPGRTKGEAHEKLFF
>NA|TRBV9|TRBJ2-3|NA|21
TGTGCCAGCAGCGCCCCGACAGGGATGAAGCGGAGGGGCCCCCTCACGGATACGCAGTATTTT
CASSAPTGMKRRGPLTDTQYF
>NA|TRBV7-9|TRBJ1-1|NA|15
TGTGCCAGCAGCTTATTTGTGGCGCAGGTCACTGAAGCTTTCTTT
CASSLFVAQVTEAFF
>few|TRBV27|TRBJ1-2|TRBD1|15
TGTGCCAGCAGTTACCCCGGGACAGGTTCTTATGGCTACACCTTC
CASSYPGTGSYGYTF
>NA|TRBV25-1|TRBJ2-3|TRBD2|16
TGTGCCAGCAGTTCTGGGGCGGGAGGGAGCACAGATACGCAGTATTTT
CASSSGAGGSTDTQYF
>NA|TRBV4-1|TRBJ1-6|TRBD1|15
TGCGCCAGCAGCCAAGCCGGACAGGGGTATTCACCCCTCCACTTT
CASSQAGQGYSPLHF
>NA|TRBV7-2|TRBJ1-5|TRBD1|15
TGTGCCAGCAGCTTAGAGGGGACAGTCAATCAGCCCCAGCATTTT
CASSLEGTVNQPQHF
>NA|TRBV28|TRBJ2-7|NA|12
TGTGCCAGCGGGCGGGCTAACTACGAGCAGTACTTC
CASGRANYEQYF
>NA|TRBV28|TRBJ2-7|TRBD1|15
TGTGCCAGCGGTCAATTAGGACAGGGAATTAGGGAGCAGTACTTC
CASGQLGQGIREQYF
>NA|TRBV7-2|TRBJ2-5|TRBD1|15
TGTGCCAGCAGCTTATCGCCCACAGGGGGGGAGACCCAGTACTTC
CASSLSPTGGETQYF
>NA|TRBV28|TRBJ1-1|TRBD1|15
TGTGCCAGCAGTCAAGACAGGGGGCGGGACGCTGAAGCTTTCTTT
CASSQDRGRDAEAFF
>NA|TRBV21-1|TRBJ1-1|NA|16
TGTGCCAGCAGCAAAGCCGGAGACGAGGTGGACACTGAAGCTTTCTTT
CASSKAGDEVDTEAFF
>NA|TRBV5-1|TRBJ2-1|TRBD2|20
TGCGCCAGCAGCTCGAGACCTAGGACTAGCGGGCCCAGCTCCTACAATGAGCAGTTCTTC
CASSSRPRTSGPSSYNEQFF
>NA|TRBV28|TRBJ2-5|NA|12
TGTGCCAGTAGCGGTAATATTGGGACCCAGTACTTC
CASSGNIGTQYF
>NA|TRBV27|TRBJ2-1|TRBD2|18
TGTGCCAGCAGTCCATCGGCCCAAAGCGGGAGGACCTACAATGAGCAGTTCTTC
CASSPSAQSGRTYNEQFF
>once|TRBV9|TRBJ1-3|NA|16
TGTGCCAGCAGCGTAGGCCTTGAGGGTCCTGGAAACACCATATATTTT
CASSVGLEGPGNTIYF
>NA|TRBV28|TRBJ2-3|TRBD1|19
TGTGCCAGCGGGCGGCGGGGACAGGGGCTATCTAGAAGCACAGATACGCAGTATTTT
CASGRRGQGLSRSTDTQYF
>NA|TRBV29-1|TRBJ2-7|NA|13
TGCAGCGTTGCCGGACTCCGGGGAGAGGAGCAGTACTTC
CSVAGLRGEEQYF
>NA|TRBV5-1|TRBJ2-1|NA|12
TGCGCCAGCAGCGTTGACAGAAATGAGCAGTTCTTC
CASSVDRNEQFF
>NA|TRBV6-6|TRBJ2-7|TRBD2|16
TGTGCCAGCACCGACCTAGGACTAGCGACGAATCGGGAGCAGTACTTC
CASTDLGLATNREQYF
>NA|TRBV16|TRBJ2-2|NA|13
TGTGCCAGCAGCCAATGGAGGTTCGGGGAGCTGTTTTTT
CASSQWRFGELFF
>NA|TRBV15|TRBJ2-2|NA|14
TGTGCCACCAGCAGTCGGGTAGGGGCCGGGGAGCTGTTTTTT
CATSSRVGAGELFF
>NA|TRBV6-6|TRBJ2-3|TRBD2|16
TGTGCCAGCAGTTACCCTGCGGGAGCGAGCACAGATACGCAGTATTTT
CASSYPAGASTDTQYF
>NA|TRBV27|TRBJ2-5|TRBD2|17
TGTGCCAGCAGTTCAACAACTAGCGGGAGGGGAGAAGAGACCCAGTACTTC
CASSSTTSGRGEETQYF
>NA|TRBV28|TRBJ2-2|TRBD1|13
TGTGCCACGGACAGGGAGCACACCGGGGAGCTGTTTTTT
CATDREHTGELFF
>once|TRBV4-1|TRBJ1-4|NA|13
TGCGCCAGCAGCCCCCTCTTCGGTGAAAAACTGTTTTTT
CASSPLFGEKLFF
>NA|TRBV7-3|TRBJ1-1|NA|16
TGTGCCAGCAGCCCAACTCCGCTTAGGCGGGACACTGAAGCTTTCTTT
CASSPTPLRRDTEAFF
>NA|TRBV4-1|TRBJ2-1|NA|14
TGCGCCAGCAGCCAAGAACGGGTTGTTGGTGAGCAGTTCTTC
CASSQERVVGEQFF
>NA|TRBV5-1|TRBJ2-7|NA|13
TGCGCCAGCAGCTGGACAATAGGTTACGAGCAGTACTTC
CASSWTIGYEQYF
>NA|TRBV28|TRBJ2-5|NA|13
TGTGCCAGCAGTTTCGGCAGGCAAGAGACCCAGTACTTC
CASSFGRQETQYF
>NA|TRBV6-5|TRBJ2-1|TRBD2|15
TGTGCCAGCAGTTACCTAGCGGGAGCGAACAATGAGCAGTTCTTC
CASSYLAGANNEQFF
>few|TRBV6-5|TRBJ1-5|NA|14
TGTGCCAGCAGACGGCAGGGGATAGCTCAGCCCCAGCATTTT
CASRRQGIAQPQHF
>NA|TRBV4-2|TRBJ1-3|NA|16
TGTGCCAGCAGCCCAACCGGGGCAGGGGTTGGAAACACCATATATTTT
CASSPTGAGVGNTIYF